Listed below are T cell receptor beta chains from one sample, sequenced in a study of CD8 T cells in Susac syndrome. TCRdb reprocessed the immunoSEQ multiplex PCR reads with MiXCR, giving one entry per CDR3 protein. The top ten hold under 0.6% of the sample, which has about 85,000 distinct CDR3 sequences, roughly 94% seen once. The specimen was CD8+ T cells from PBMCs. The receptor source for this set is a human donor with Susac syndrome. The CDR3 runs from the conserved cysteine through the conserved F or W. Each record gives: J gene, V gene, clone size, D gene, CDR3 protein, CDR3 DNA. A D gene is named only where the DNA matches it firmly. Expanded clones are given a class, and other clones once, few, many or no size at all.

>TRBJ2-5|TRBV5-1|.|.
CASTPPWSQETQYF
TGCGCCAGCACCCCCCCGTGGAGTCAAGAGACCCAGTACTTC
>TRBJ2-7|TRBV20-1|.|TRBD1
CSGPGQGAYEQYF
TGCAGCGGACCGGGACAGGGGGCTTACGAGCAGTACTTC
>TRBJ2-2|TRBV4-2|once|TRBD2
CASSQAFIAGGNTGELFF
TGTGCCAGCAGCCAAGCCTTCATAGCGGGGGGGAACACCGGGGAGCTGTTTTTT
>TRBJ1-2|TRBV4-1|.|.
CASSQEASDGYTF
TGCGCCAGCAGCCAAGAAGCGTCAGATGGCTACACCTTC
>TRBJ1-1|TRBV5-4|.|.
CASSFRGRTEAFF
TGTGCCAGCAGCTTCCGGGGGCGCACTGAAGCTTTCTTT
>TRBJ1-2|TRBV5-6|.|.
CASSPGYGAGSGYTF
TGTGCCAGCAGCCCCGGATATGGGGCAGGGAGTGGCTACACCTTC
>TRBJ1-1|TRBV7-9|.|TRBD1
CASTKTGEAFF
TGTGCCAGCACCAAGACAGGGGAAGCTTTCTTT
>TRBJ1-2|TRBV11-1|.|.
CASSLDGTDYGYTF
TGTGCCAGCAGCTTAGACGGGACGGACTATGGCTACACCTTC
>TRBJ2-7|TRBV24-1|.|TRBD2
CATSAGGYEQYF
TGTGCCACCAGTGCGGGGGGATACGAGCAGTACTTC
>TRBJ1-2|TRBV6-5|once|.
CASSLSQGNGYTF
TGTGCCAGCAGTTTATCCCAGGGTAACGGCTACACCTTC
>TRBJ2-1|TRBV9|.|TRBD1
CASSPRTGRSYNEQFF
TGTGCCAGCAGCCCCCGGACAGGCAGGTCCTACAATGAGCAGTTCTTC
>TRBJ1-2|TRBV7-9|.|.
CASSLGDDFF
TGTGCCAGCAGCTTAGGCGACGACTTCTTC
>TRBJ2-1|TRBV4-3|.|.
CASSQDLGEQFF
TGCGCCAGCAGCCAAGACTTGGGTGAGCAGTTCTTC
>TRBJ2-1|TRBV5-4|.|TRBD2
CASSLELAGGPAEQFF
TGTGCCAGCAGCTTGGAGCTAGCGGGAGGCCCGGCTGAGCAGTTCTTC
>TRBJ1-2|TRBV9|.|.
CASSVQAAENYGYTF
TGTGCCAGCAGCGTGCAAGCTGCGGAGAACTATGGCTACACCTTC
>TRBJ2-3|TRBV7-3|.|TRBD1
CASSWTGRTDTQYF
TGTGCCAGCAGCTGGACAGGCCGCACAGATACGCAGTATTTT
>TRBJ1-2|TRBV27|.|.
CASSFGARNYGYTF
TGTGCCAGCAGTTTTGGGGCGCGAAACTATGGCTACACCTTC
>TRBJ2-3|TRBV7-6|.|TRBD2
CASSQLADTDTQYF
TGTGCCAGCAGCCAACTAGCGGATACAGATACGCAGTATTTT
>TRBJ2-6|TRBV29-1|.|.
CSGLISGANVLTF
TGCAGCGGCTTAATCTCTGGGGCCAACGTCCTGACTTTC
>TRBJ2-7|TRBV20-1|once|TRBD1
CSARDGTGPPHEQYF
TGCAGTGCTAGAGACGGGACAGGCCCCCCCCACGAGCAGTACTTC
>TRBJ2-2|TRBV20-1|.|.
CSARDPTWAGELFF
TGCAGTGCTAGAGATCCTACGTGGGCCGGGGAGCTGTTTTTT
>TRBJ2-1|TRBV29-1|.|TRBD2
CSGTGTRTDEQFF
TGCAGCGGAACCGGGACTAGAACCGATGAGCAGTTCTTC
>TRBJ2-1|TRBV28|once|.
CASSFGRTEFF
TGTGCCAGCAGTTTCGGGCGCACCGAGTTCTTC
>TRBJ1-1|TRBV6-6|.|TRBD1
CASSHTGETEAFF
TGTGCCAGCAGTCACACAGGGGAGACTGAAGCTTTCTTT
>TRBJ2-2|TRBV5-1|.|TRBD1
CASSQQGENGELFF
TGCGCCAGCAGCCAACAGGGGGAAAACGGGGAGCTGTTTTTT
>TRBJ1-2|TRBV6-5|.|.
CASRPTTGGYTF
TGTGCCAGCCGCCCCACGACGGGAGGCTACACCTTC
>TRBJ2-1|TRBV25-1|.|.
CASLGGEQFF
TGTGCCAGCCTCGGCGGTGAGCAGTTCTTC
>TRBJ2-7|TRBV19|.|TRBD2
CASSMGSGSRYEQYF
TGTGCCAGTAGTATGGGAAGCGGGAGTCGCTACGAGCAGTACTTC
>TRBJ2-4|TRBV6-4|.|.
CASSDSGQGTLAKNIQYF
TGTGCCAGCAGTGACTCGGGGCAGGGGACCTTAGCCAAAAACATTCAGTACTTC
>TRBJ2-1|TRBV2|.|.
CASSGIGQFF
TGTGCCAGCAGTGGGATCGGGCAGTTCTTC
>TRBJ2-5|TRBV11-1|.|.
CASSLRGQETQYF
TGTGCCAGCAGCTTACGCGGACAAGAGACCCAGTACTTC